This T cell receptor (beta chain) stems from a study of T-cell reconstitution after alpha-beta-depleted transplantation in children. Preparing the TCRbeta library involved the use of unique molecular identifiers. MiXCR, run by TCRdb on the PCR reads, gives a single entry per CDR3 protein. Among 90,000 to 150,000 distinct CDR3 sequences, roughly 23% were seen once, and the ten largest hold about 10%. CDR1 is MDHEN and CDR2 is SYDVKM in the germline V gene. The germline V and J ends were trimmed by 2 bases and 2 bases, with 13 bases remaining between them. The CDR3 is 16 amino acids. The table lists this clonotype with a few counts. Its antigen is not known. Findings and caveats of the study: After transplant, at about two months, alpha-beta T cells were reportedly derived from several hundred expanded graft clones. T-cell numbers and diversity one year post-transplant derived largely from freshly generated T cells. The high TCRbeta diversity at day 60 in some patients came from surviving recipient T cells and thymic progenitors.

This rearrangement joins TRBV28 to TRBJ1-5; D possibly corresponds to TRBD1 (5 bases). Source: PBMCs, mostly from graft donor cells, taken 180 days after TCRalphabeta/CD19-depleted stem cell transplant. The source of this sequence is a male patient aged 2 to 9 who had a stem cell transplant for chronic granulomatous disease, so the T cells may come from the graft donor. This chain's CDR3 is CASSLRLGVGNQPQHF. The CDR3 nucleotides are TGTGCCAGCAGTTTAAGATTAGGGGTGGGCAATCAGCCCCAGCATTTT.